The 3 T cell receptor beta chains presented below share a single source sample, sequenced in a study of early T cells in non-severe SARS-CoV-2 infection. A single record per CDR3 protein comes from TCRdb applying MiXCR to the 5' RACE reads. The table has tens of thousands of distinct CDR3 sequences, around 6.6% seen once; the top ten hold around 5%. The sequenced sample was whole blood, obtained at baseline. All receptors come from an adult who was a healthcare worker with PCR-confirmed SARS-CoV-2 infection or an uninfected control (not recorded which).

The chain recombines TRBV7-2 with TRBJ2-7, with 12 bases lining up with TRBD2. The CDR3 length is 16 residues. Looked up from germline, CDR1 is SGHTA and CDR2 is FQGNSA. The V and J ends lost 5 bases and 6 bases, in that order; junction bases with no gene match: 11. CDR3 region: CASSLDLAGGLGEQYF. In DNA form, the CDR3 reads TGTGCCAGCAGCCTCGACCTAGCGGGGGGGCTGGGCGAGCAGTACTTC. The full variable domain, its missing parts supplied by reference TRBV7-2 and TRBJ2-7, is GAGVSQSPSNKVTEKGKDVELRCDPISGHTALYWYRQSLGQGLEFLIYFQGNSAPDKSGLPSDRFSAERTGGSVSTLTIQRTQQEDSAVYLCASSLDLAGGLGEQYFGPGTRLTVT.

The rearrangement joins TRBV10-2 to TRBJ2-3; D is perhaps TRBD2 (5 bases). Deletions cut 8 bases from V and 7 bases from J, with 10 bases between. This CDR3 spans 11 amino acids. Germline assignment: CDR1 WSHSY and CDR2 SAAADI. CDR3 coding DNA: TGCGCCAGCCGGCGGGCGAATACGCAGTATTTT. It specifies CASRRANTQYF.

The chain has TRBV5-8 and TRBJ2-5, with TRBD2 matching 9 bases. Germline CDR1 SGHTS, CDR2 YDEGEE. V lost 2 bases, J lost 1 base, and 6 bases stayed unmatched. The CDR3 spans 16 residues. Here the CDR3 DNA reads TGTGCCAGCAGCTTTGGTCGCGGGGGGGCCCAAGAGACCCAGTACTTC. This sequence encodes CASSFGRGGAQETQYF.